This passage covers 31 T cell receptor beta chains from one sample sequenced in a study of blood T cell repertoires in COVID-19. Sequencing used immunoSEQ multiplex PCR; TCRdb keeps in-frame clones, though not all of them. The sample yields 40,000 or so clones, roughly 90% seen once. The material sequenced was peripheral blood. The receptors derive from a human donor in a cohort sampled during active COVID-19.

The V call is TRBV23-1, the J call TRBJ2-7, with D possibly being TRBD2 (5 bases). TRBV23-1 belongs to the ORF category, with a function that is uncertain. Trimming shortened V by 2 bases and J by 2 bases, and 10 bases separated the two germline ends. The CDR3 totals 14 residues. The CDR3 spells CASSQAGKTYEQYF. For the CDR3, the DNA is TGCGCCAGCAGTCAAGCCGGGAAAACCTACGAGCAGTACTTC.

Here the CDR3 reads CASSPWTSGGHEQFF. CDR3 nucleotide sequence: TGCGCCAGCAGCCCATGGACTAGCGGGGGACATGAGCAGTTCTTC. The rearrangement uses TRBV4-1 and TRBJ2-1; 13 positions agree with TRBD2. With V trimmed by 4 bases and J by 8 bases, 5 bases remained unmatched. Germline V CDR1 and CDR2: MGHRA, YSYEKL. This CDR3 is 15 amino acids long.

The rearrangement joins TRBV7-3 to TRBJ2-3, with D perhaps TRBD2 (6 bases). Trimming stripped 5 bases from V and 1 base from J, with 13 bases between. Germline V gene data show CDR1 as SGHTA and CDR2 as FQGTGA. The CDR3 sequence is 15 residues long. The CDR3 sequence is CASSLDPGGTDTQYF. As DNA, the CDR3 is TGTGCCAGCAGCCTTGACCCGGGGGGCACAGATACGCAGTATTTT.

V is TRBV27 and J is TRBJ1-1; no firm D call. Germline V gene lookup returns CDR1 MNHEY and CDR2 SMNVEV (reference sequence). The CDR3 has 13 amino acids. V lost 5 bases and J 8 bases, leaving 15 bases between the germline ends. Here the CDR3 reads CASSPGGWREAFF. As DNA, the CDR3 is TGTGCCAGCAGTCCTGGTGGGTGGAGGGAAGCTTTCTTT.

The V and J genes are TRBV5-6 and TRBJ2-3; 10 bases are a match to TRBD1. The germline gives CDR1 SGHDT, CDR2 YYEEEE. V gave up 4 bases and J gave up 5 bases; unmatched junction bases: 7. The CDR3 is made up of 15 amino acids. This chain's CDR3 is CASSTDRGPRDTQYF. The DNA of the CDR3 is TGTGCCAGCAGCACCGACAGGGGGCCGCGAGATACGCAGTATTTT.

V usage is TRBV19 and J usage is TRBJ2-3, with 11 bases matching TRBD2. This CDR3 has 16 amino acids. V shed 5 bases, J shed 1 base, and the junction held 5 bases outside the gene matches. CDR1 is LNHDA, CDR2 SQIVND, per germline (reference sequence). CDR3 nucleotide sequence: TGTGCCAGTAGTTATCGTAGCGGGGGGGGCACAGATACGCAGTATTTT. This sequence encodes CASSYRSGGGTDTQYF.

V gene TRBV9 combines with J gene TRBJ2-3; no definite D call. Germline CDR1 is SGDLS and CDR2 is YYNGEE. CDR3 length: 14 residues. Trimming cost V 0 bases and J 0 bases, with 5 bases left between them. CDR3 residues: CASSVGGSTDTQYF. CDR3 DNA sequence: TGTGCCAGCAGCGTAGGAGGTAGCACAGATACGCAGTATTTT.

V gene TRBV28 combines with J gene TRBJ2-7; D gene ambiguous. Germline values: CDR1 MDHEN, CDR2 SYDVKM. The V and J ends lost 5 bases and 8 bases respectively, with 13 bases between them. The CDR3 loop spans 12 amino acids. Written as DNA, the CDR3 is TGTGCCAGCAGTCCCGGTCCGGGTCAGCAGTACTTC. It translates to CASSPGPGQQYF.

As DNA, the CDR3 is TGCGCCAGCAGTGATTCGGTATCCTCTGGGGCCAACGTCCTGACTTTC. Encoded protein: CASSDSVSSGANVLTF. V usage is TRBV10-2 and J usage is TRBJ2-6; no firm D call. Germline CDR1 is WSHSY and CDR2 is SAAADI. This CDR3 has 16 residues. Trimming stripped 3 bases from V and 0 bases from J, with 9 bases between.

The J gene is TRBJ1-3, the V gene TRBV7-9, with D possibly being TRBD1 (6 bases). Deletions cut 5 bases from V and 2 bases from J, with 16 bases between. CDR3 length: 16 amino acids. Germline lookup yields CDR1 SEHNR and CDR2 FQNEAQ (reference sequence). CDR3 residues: CASSHGQKGPGNTIYF. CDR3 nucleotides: TGTGCCAGCAGCCATGGACAGAAAGGACCTGGAAACACCATATATTTT.

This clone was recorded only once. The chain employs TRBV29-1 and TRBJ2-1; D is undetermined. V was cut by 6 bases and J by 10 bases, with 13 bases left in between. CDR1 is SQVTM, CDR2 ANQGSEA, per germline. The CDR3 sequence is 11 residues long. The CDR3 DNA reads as TGCAGCGTCCAAGAGGCGGTCGAGCAGTTCTTC. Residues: CSVQEAVEQFF.

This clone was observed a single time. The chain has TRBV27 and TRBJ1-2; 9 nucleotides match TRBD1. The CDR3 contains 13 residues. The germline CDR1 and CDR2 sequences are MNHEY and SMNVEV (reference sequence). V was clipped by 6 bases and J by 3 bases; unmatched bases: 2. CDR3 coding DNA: TGTGCCAGCAGCCGGACAGGGGACTATGGCTACACCTTC. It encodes CASSRTGDYGYTF.

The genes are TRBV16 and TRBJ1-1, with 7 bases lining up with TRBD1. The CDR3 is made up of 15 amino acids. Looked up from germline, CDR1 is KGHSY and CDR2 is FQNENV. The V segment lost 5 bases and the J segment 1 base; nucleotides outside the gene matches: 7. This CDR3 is CASSFTGAANTEAFF. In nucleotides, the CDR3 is TGTGCCAGCAGCTTCACAGGGGCGGCGAACACTGAAGCTTTCTTT.

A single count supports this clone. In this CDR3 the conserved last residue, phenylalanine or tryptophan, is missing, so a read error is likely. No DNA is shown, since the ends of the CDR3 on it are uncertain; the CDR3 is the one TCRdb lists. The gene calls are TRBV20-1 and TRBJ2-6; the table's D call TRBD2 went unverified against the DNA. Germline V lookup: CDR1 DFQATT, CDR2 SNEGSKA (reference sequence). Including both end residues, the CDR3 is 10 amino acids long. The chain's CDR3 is CSARGLAVAN.

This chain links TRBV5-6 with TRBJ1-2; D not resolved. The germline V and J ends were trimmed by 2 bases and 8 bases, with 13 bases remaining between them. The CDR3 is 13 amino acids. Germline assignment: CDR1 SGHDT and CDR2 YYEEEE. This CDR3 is CASSFPGEWGYTF. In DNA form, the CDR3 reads TGTGCCAGCAGCTTCCCTGGGGAGTGGGGCTACACCTTC.

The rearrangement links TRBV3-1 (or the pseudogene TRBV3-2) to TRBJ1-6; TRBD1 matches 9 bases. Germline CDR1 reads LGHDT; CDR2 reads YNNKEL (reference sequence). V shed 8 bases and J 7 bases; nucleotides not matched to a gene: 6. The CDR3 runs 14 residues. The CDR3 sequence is CASGWGQGNSPLHF. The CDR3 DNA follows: TGTGCCAGCGGATGGGGACAGGGAAATTCACCCCTCCACTTT.

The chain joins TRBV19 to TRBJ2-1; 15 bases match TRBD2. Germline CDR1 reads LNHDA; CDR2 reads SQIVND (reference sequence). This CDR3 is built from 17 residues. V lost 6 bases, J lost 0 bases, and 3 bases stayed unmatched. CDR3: CASSGTSGGSSYNEQFF. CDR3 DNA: TGTGCCAGTAGCGGGACTAGCGGGGGGAGCTCCTACAATGAGCAGTTCTTC.

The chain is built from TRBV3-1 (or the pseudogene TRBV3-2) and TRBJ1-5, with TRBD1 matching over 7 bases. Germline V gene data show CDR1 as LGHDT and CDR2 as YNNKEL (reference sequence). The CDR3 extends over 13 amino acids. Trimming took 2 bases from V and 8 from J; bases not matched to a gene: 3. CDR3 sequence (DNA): TGTGCCAGCAGCCAACGTGACAGGGAGCCCCAGCATTTT. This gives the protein CASSQRDREPQHF.

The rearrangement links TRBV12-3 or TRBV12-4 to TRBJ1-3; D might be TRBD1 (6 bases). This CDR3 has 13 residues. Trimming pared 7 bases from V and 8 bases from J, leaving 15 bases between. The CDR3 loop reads CASIKQGIYTIYF. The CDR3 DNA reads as TGTGCCAGCATAAAACAGGGAATCTACACCATATATTTT.

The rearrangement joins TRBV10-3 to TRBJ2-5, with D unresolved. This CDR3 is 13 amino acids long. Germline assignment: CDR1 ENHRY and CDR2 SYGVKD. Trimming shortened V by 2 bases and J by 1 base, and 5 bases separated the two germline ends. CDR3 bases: TGTGCCATCAGTGAGGAGCTCCAAGAGACCCAGTACTTC. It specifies CAISEELQETQYF.

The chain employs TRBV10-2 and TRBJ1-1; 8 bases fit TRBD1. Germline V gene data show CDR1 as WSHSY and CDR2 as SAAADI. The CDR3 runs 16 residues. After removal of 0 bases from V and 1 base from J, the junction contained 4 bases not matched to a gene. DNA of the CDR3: TGCGCCAGCAGTGAGTCCACAGGGGGAGAGAACACTGAAGCTTTCTTT. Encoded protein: CASSESTGGENTEAFF.

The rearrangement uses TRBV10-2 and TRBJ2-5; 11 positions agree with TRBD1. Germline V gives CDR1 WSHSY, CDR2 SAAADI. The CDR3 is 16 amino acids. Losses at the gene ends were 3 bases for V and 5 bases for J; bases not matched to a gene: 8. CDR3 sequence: CASSDPDRGHWETQYF. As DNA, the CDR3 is TGCGCCAGCAGTGACCCGGACAGGGGGCATTGGGAGACCCAGTACTTC.

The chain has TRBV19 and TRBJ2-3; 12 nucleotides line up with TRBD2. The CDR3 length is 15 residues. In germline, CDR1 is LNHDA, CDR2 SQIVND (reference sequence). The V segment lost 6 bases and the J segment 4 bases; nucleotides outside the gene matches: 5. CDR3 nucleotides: TGTGCCAGTAGCAGACTAGCGGGGGTGGCAGATACGCAGTATTTT. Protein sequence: CASSRLAGVADTQYF.

Written as DNA, the CDR3 is TGTGCCATCAGTGAGTCGTCACTTTCCTACAATGAGCAGTTCTTC. This encodes CAISESSLSYNEQFF. The rearrangement links TRBV10-3 to TRBJ2-1; D gene uncertain. V gave up 0 bases and J gave up 1 base, with 7 bases separating them. The germline CDR1 and CDR2 sequences are ENHRY and SYGVKD. The CDR3 length is 15 residues.

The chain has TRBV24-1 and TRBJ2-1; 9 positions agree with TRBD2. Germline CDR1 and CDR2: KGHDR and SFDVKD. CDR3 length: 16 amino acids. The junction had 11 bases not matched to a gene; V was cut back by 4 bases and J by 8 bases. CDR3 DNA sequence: TGTGCCACCAGTGACCCCGGGACTAGCTCTATCGATGAGCAGTTCTTC. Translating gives CATSDPGTSSIDEQFF.

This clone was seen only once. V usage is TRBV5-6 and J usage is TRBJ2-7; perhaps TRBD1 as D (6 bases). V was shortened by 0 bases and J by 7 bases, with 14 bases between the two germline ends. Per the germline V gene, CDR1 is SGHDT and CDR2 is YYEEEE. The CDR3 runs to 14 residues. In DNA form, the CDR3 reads TGTGCCAGCAGCTTGGCCGAGGGGGATCTGGAGCAGTACTTC. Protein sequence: CASSLAEGDLEQYF.

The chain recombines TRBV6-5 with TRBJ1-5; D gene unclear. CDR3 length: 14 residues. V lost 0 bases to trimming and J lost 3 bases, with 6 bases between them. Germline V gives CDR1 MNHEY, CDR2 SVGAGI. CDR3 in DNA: TGTGCCAGCAGTTACTCCCAGGCCAATCAGCCCCAGCATTTT. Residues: CASSYSQANQPQHF.

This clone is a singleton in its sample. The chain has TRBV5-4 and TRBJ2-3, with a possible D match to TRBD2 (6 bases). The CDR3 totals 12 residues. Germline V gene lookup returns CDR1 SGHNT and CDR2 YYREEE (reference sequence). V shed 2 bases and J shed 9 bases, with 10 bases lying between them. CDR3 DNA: TGTGCCAGCAGCTTTGACGCGGGGACGCAGTATTTT. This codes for CASSFDAGTQYF. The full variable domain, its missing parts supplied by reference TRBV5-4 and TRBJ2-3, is ETGVTQSPTHLIKTRGQQVTLRCSSQSGHNTVSWYQQALGQGPQFIFQYYREEENGRGNFPPRFSGLQFPNYSSELNVNALELDDSALYLCASSFDAGTQYFGPGTRLTVL.

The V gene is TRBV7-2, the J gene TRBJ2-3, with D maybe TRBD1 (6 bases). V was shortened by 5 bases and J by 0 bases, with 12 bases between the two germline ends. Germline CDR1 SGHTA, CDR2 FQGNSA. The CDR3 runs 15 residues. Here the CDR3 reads CASSPGRGSTDTQYF. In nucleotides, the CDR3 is TGTGCCAGCAGCCCCGGCAGGGGAAGCACAGATACGCAGTATTTT.

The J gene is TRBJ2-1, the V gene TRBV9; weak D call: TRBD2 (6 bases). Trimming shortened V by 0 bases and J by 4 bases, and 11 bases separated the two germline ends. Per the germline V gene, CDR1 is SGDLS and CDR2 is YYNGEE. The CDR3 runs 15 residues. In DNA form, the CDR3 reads TGTGCCAGCAGCGTAGCTGACGGGGGATACAATGAGCAGTTCTTC. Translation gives CASSVADGGYNEQFF.

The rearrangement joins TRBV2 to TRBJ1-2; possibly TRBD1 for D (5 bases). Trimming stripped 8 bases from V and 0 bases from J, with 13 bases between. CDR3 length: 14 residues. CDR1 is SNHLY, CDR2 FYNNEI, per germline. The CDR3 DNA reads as TGTGCCAGCGGTTTGGGCAGGGCTAACTATGGCTACACCTTC. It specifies CASGLGRANYGYTF. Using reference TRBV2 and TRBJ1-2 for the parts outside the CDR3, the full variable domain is EPEVTQTPSHQVTQMGQEVILRCVPISNHLYFYWYRQILGQKVEFLVSFYNNEISEKSEIFDDQFSVERPDGSNFTLKIRSTKLEDSAMYFCASGLGRANYGYTFGSGTRLTVV.